This T cell receptor (beta chain) emerged from a study of blood T cell repertoires in COVID-19 (dated by TCRdb to the early 2020s). Notes on the research overall: Samples from collaborators originated in the United States, Italy and Spain and spanned both the acute and convalescent phases of COVID-19. The dataset comprised deeply sampled blood TCRbeta repertoires from subjects exposed to, actively infected with, or recovered from COVID-19. The repertoires were released in a freely available public database meant as a resource for research on the immune response to SARS-CoV-2. A de-identified subject ID, COVID-19 status, age in years and sex were almost always included in the sample metadata. The material from the prospective study consisted of cDNA or gDNA derived from T cells, B-cell-depleted T cells, or PBMCs. Where HLA class I and class II types were available, the types were taken from metadata supplied by the sample provider, not from assay-based typing. The samples were drawn from the first 160 participants of the ongoing ImmuneRACE study and from 1,254 subjects provided by 6 global collaborators. Here is what the overall study found, with its caveats: The amount of clinical and demographic metadata varied by source and participant and was provided uncurated.

With regard to this clone: It has no known antigen specificity. Base qualities are not at hand, and no much larger clone is one base apart.

The CDR3 goes from the cysteine to the phenylalanine over 14 residues. Only the CDR3 part of the read is kept: 42 bases, read in frame from the first base. CDR1 and CDR2, looked up from the germline V gene, are SNHLY and FYNNEI. V loses 3 bases of germline sequence and J loses 6 bases, and the interval between the two ends is 12 bases. The collaborating institutions used their own protocols to collect whole blood in K2EDTA tubes. For TCRbeta analysis, collaborators shipped samples as frozen whole blood, isolated PBMCs, or DNA extracted from either of those sample types. The immunoSEQ Assay, a bias-controlled multiplex PCR, was used to amplify TCRbeta CDR3 regions from genomic DNA. The paper's data handling went like this. Nucleated cell counts per sample were estimated from amplification of reference gene primers within the assay. To quantify the absolute abundance of each unique TCRbeta CDR3 rearrangement, sequence reads were collapsed and filtered. For each sample, productive Simpson clonality was calculated as the square root of Simpson's diversity index over productive rearrangements. TCRdb stores this immuneACCESS table with in-frame sequences only. Part of the clones is absent; in the studies checked, under half of the shortfall reflects unresolved V genes, and no reason is known for the rest. For V, J and clone size, that table is used; D and trimming come from the DNA. The table for this sample lists roughly 150,000 clones; 76% of them were counted only once. The biggest ten clones account for 3% to 4.5% of the sample.

Here the chain combines TRBV2 and TRBJ1-5; the D region possibly corresponds to TRBD1 (6 bases align). Sequenced input: peripheral blood. This clonotype was obtained from a woman aged 80 or over with acute or convalescent COVID-19. CDR3 loop: CASSDSQGSQPQHF. The nucleotide sequence is given as TGTGCCAGCAGTGACAGCCAGGGGAGTCAGCCCCAGCATTTT.